This T cell receptor (beta chain) was sequenced for a study of blood T cell repertoires in COVID-19 (dated by TCRdb to the early 2020s). Context from the whole study: The collaborator samples originated in the United States, Italy and Spain and spanned the acute and convalescent phases of COVID-19. The repertoires were released in a freely available public database meant as a resource for research on the immune response to SARS-CoV-2. The prospective study material was composed of cDNA or gDNA derived from T cells, B-cell-depleted T cells, or PBMCs. The samples were drawn from two sources: the first 160 participants of the ongoing ImmuneRACE study, and 1,254 subjects contributed by 6 global collaborators. HLA class I and class II types, where available, came from metadata supplied by the sample provider rather than from assay-based typing. Sample metadata almost always included a de-identified subject ID, COVID-19 status, age in years and sex. Subjects who had been exposed to COVID-19, were actively infected with it, or had recovered from it provided the deeply sampled blood TCRbeta repertoires that made up the dataset.

Beyond this particular receptor, the publication reports: Clinical and demographic metadata were provided uncurated, with the amount varying by source and participant.

TCRbeta CDR3 regions were amplified from genomic DNA by means of the immunoSEQ Assay, a bias-controlled multiplex PCR. Regarding the original processing steps: The number of nucleated cells in each sample was estimated by amplification of reference gene primers within the assay. To quantify the absolute abundance of each unique TCRbeta CDR3 rearrangement, sequence reads were collapsed and filtered. Productive Simpson clonality was computed per sample as the square root of Simpson's diversity index over productive rearrangements. TCRdb carries this immuneACCESS record with in-frame sequences only. Its versions omit some clonotypes, under half of them owing to an unresolved V gene in the studies checked, with the rest unexplained. That table gives V, J and clone size, and the DNA gave D and trimming. This sample has some 150,000 clones in its table, and 80% to 90% of those were observed once. Roughly 1.4% of the sample comes from the top ten.

Concerning this clone itself: Its antigen specificity is not known. One base away there is no much larger clone; base qualities are not given.

The cysteine opens and the phenylalanine closes a CDR3 of 16 amino acids. Only the CDR3 DNA is retained, 48 bases long and in frame from the first base. Relative to germline, V is missing 3 bases and J is missing 2 bases, with 7 bases of the junction outside any gene match. The germline V gene specifies LGHNA as CDR1 and YNFKEQ as CDR2. Collaborating institutions collected whole blood in K2EDTA tubes following their own protocols. For TCRbeta analysis, collaborators shipped samples as frozen whole blood, isolated PBMCs, or DNA extracted from either of those sample types. The sequence joins TRBV4-2 to TRBJ2-5, and 9 bases in between align with TRBD2. The clonotype originates from an older woman with acute or convalescent COVID-19. The sample comprised peripheral blood. The CDR3 is CASSQGKRGVQETQYF. The DNA reads as follows: TGTGCCAGCAGCCAGGGGAAGCGGGGGGTACAAGAGACCCAGTACTTC.